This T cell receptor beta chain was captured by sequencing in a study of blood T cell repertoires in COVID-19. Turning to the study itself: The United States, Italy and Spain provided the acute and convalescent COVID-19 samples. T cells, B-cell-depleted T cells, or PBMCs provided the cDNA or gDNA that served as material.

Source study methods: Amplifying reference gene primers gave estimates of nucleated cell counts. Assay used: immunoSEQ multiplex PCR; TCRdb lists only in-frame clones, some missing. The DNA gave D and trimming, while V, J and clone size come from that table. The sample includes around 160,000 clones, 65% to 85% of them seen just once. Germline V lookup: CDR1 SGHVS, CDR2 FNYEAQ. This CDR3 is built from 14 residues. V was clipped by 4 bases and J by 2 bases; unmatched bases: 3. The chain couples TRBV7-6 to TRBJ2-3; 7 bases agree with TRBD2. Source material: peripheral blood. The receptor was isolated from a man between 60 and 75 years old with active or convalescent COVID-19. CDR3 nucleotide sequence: TGTGCCAGCAGCTCGCGGGGGATCACAGATACGCAGTATTTT. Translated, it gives CASSSRGITDTQYF.